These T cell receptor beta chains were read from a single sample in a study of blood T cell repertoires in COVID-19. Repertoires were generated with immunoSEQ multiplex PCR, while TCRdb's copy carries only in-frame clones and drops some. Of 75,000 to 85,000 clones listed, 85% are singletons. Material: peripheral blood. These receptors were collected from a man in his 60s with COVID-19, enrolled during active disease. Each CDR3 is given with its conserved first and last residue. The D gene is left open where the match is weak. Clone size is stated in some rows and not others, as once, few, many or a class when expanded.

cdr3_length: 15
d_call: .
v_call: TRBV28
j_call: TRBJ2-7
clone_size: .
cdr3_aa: CASSSTGGSSYEQYF
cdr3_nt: TGTGCCAGCAGTTCCACGGGTGGAAGCTCCTACGAGCAGTACTTC

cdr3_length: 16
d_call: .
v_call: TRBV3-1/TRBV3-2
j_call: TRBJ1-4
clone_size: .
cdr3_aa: CASSQEGVGGSEKLFF
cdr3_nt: TGTGCCAGCAGCCAAGAAGGAGTGGGTGGTTCTGAAAAACTGTTTTTT

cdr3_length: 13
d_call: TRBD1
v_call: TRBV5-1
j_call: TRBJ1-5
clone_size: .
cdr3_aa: CASSLTGEWAQHF
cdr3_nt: TGCGCCAGCAGCCTGACAGGGGAATGGGCCCAGCATTTT

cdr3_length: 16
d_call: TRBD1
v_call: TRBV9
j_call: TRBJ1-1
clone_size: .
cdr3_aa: CASSDRQGTMNTEAFF
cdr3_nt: TGTGCCAGCAGCGATCGACAGGGGACTATGAACACTGAAGCTTTCTTT

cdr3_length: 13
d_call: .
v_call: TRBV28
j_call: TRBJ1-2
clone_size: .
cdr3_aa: CASSLTGRYGYTF
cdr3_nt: TGTGCCAGCAGCCTAACAGGGCGCTATGGCTACACCTTC

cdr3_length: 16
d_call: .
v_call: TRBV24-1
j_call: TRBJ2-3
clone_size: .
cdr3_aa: CATSDRSRGGTDTQYF
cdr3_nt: TGTGCCACCAGTGATCGATCCAGGGGGGGCACAGATACGCAGTATTTT

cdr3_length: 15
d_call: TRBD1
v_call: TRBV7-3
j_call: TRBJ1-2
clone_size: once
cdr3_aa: CASSSGQAQSGGYTF
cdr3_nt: TGTGCCAGCAGCTCCGGACAGGCGCAGTCCGGTGGCTACACCTTC

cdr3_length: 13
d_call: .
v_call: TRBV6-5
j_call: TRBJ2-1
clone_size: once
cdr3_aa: CASYYGGYNEQFF
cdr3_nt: TGTGCCAGTTATTACGGGGGATACAATGAGCAGTTCTTC

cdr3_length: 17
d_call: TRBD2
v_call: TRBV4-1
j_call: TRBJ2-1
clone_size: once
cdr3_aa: CASSQEVAGRGYNEQFF
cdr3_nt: TGCGCCAGCAGCCAAGAGGTAGCGGGGAGGGGGTACAATGAGCAGTTCTTC

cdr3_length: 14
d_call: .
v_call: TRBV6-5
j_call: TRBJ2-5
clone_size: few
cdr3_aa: CASSPLRREETQYF
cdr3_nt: TGTGCCAGCTCGCCGTTGAGGAGGGAAGAGACCCAGTACTTC

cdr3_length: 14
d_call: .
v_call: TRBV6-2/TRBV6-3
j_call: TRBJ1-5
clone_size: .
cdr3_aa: CASSYPGQTQPQHF
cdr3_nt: TGTGCCAGCAGTTACCCGGGACAAACTCAGCCCCAGCATTTT

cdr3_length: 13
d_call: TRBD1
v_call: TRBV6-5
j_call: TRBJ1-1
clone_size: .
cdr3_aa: CASSLDRDTEAFF
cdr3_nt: TGTGCCAGCAGTCTCGACAGGGACACTGAAGCTTTCTTT

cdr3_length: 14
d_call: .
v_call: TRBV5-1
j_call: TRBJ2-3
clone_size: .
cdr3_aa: CASSLVQQTDTQYF
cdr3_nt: TGCGCCAGCAGCTTGGTACAGCAAACAGATACGCAGTATTTT

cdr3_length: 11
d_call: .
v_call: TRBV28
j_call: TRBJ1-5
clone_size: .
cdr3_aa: CASNGNQPQHF
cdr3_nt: TGTGCCAGCAACGGGAATCAGCCCCAGCATTTT

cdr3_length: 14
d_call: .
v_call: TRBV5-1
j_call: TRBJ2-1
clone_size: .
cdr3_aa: CASSLDSGYNEQFF
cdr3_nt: TGCGCCAGCAGCTTGGACTCGGGATACAATGAGCAGTTCTTC

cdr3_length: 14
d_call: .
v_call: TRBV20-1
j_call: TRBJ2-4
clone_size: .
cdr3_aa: CSASRRGIQNIQYF
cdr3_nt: TGCAGTGCTAGTCGCAGGGGTATCCAAAACATTCAGTACTTC

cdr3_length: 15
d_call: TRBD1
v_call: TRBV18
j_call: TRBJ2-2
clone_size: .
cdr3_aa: CASSPLQGDTGELFF
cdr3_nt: TGTGCCAGCTCACCCCTGCAGGGGGACACCGGGGAGCTGTTTTTT

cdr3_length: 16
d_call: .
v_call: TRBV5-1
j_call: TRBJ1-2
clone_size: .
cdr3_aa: CASSFRDTGMNYGYTF
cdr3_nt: TGCGCCAGCAGCTTTCGGGACACGGGAATGAACTATGGCTACACCTTC

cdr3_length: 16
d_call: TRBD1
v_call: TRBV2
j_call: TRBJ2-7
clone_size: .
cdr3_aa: CASRLRTGLRSYEQYF
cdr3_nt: TGTGCCAGCAGGCTTAGGACAGGGTTAAGATCCTACGAGCAGTACTTC

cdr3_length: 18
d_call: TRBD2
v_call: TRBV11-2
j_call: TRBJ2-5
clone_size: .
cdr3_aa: CASSLVRTSGQTRKTQYF
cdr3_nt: TGTGCCAGCAGCTTAGTCAGGACTAGCGGACAGACGAGGAAGACCCAGTACTTC

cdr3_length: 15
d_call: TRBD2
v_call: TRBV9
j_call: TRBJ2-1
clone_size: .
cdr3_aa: CASSATSGSLQEQFF
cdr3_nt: TGTGCCAGCAGCGCCACTAGCGGGAGTCTACAAGAGCAGTTCTTC

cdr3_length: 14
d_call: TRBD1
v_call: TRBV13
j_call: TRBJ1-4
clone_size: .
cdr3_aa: CASSDGTVREKLFF
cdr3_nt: TGTGCCAGCAGCGATGGGACAGTGAGGGAAAAACTGTTTTTT

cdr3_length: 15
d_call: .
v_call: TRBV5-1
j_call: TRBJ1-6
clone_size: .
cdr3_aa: CASSLQTNSGSPLHF
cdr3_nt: TGCGCCAGCAGCCTACAGACAAATTCCGGTTCACCCCTCCACTTT

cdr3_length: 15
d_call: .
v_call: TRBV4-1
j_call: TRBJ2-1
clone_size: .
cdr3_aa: CASSRSLTVYNEQFF
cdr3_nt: TGCGCCAGCAGCCGGAGCTTGACAGTGTACAATGAGCAGTTCTTC

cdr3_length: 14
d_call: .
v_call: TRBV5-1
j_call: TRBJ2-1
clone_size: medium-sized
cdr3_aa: CASSLAVRDNEQFF
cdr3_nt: TGCGCCAGCAGCTTGGCGGTTCGGGATAATGAGCAGTTCTTC

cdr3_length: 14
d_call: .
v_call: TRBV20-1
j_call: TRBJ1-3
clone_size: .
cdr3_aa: CSASRYVPGNTIYF
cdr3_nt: TGCAGTGCTAGTCGCTATGTACCTGGAAACACCATATATTTT

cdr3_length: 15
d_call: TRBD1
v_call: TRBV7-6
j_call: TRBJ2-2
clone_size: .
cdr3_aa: CASSFKDRGAGELFF
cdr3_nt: TGTGCCAGCAGCTTTAAGGACAGGGGCGCCGGGGAGCTGTTTTTT

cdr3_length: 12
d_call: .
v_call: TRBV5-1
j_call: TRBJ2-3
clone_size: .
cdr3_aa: CASSLARDTQYF
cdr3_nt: TGCGCCAGCAGCTTGGCCCGAGATACGCAGTATTTT

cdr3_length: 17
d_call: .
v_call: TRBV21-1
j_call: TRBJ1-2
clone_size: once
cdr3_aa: CASSQSPTNIGGDGYTF
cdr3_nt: TGTGCCAGCAGCCAATCCCCTACCAATATAGGGGGCGATGGCTACACCTTC

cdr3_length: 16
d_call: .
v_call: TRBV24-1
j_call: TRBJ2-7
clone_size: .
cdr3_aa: CATSDTTPGHVYEQYF
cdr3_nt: TGTGCCACCAGTGATACGACACCGGGACACGTCTACGAGCAGTACTTC

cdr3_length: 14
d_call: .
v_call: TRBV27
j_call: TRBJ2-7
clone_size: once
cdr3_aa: CASSPSDRFWEQYF
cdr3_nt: TGTGCCAGCAGTCCATCTGACAGGTTTTGGGAGCAGTACTTC

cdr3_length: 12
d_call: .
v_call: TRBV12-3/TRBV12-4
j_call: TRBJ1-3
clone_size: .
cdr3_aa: CASSFQENTIYF
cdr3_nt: TGTGCCAGCAGTTTCCAGGAAAACACCATATATTTT